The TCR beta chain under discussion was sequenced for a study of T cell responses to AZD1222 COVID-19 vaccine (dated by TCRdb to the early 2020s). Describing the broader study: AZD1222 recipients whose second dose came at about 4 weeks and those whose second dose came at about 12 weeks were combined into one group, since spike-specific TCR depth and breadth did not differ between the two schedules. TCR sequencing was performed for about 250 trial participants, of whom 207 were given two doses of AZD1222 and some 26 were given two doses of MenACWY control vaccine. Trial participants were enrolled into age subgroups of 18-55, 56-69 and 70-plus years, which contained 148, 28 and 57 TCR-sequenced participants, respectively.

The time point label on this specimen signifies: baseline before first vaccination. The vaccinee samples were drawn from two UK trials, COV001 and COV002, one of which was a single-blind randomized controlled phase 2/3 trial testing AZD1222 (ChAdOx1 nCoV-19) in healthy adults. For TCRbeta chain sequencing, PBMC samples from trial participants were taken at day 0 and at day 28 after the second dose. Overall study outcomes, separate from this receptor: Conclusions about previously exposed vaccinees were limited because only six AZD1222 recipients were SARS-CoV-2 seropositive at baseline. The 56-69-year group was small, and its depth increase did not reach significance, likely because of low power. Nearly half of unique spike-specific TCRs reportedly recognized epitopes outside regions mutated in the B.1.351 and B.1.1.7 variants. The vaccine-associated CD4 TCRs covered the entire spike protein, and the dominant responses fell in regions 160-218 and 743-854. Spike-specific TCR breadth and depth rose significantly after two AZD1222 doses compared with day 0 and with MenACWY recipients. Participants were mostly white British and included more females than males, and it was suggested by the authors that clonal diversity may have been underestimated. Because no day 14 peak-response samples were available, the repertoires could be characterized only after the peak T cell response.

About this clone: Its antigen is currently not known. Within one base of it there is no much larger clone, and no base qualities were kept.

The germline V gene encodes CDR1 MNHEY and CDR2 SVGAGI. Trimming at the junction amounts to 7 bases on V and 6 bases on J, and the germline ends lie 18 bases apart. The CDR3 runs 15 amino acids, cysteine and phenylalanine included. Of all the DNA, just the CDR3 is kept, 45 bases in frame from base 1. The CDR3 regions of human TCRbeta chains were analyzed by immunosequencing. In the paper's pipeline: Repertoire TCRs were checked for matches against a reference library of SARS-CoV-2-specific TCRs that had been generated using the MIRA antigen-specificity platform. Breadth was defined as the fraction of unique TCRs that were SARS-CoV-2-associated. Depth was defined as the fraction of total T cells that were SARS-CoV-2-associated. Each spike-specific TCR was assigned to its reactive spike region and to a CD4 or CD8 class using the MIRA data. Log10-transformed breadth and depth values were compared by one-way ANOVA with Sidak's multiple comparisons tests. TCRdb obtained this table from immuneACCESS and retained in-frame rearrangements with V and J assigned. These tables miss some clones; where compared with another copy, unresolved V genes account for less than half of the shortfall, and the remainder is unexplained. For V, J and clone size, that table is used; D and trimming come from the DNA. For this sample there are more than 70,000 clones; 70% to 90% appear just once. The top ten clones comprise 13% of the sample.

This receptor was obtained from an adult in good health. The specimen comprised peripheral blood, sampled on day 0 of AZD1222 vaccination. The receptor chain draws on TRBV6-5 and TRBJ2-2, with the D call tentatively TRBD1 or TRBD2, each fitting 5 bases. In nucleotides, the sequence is TGTGCCAGCACCAGGGCCCGGCAGGAGGCCGGGGAGCTGTTTTTT. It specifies CASTRARQEAGELFF.